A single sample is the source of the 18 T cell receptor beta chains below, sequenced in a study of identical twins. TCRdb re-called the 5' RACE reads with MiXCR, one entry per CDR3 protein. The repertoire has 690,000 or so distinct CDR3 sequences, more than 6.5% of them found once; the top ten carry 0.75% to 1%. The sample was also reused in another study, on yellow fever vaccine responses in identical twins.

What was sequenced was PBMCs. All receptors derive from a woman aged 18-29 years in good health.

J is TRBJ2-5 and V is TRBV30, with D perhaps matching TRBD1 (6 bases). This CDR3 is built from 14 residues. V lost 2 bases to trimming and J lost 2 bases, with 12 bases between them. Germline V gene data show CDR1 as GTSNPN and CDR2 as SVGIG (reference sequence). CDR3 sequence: CAWSQGNRQETQYF. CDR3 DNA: TGTGCCTGGAGTCAGGGGAATCGGCAAGAGACCCAGTACTTC.

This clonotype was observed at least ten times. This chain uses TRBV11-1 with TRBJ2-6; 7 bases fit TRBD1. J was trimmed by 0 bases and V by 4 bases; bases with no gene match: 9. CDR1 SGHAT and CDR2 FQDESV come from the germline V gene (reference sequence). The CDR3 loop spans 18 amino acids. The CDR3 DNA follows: TGTGCCAGCAGCTACGACAGGGTAGTATTCTCTGGGGCCAACGTCCTGACTTTC. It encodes CASSYDRVVFSGANVLTF.

The chain's CDR3 is CASRRAGGSTDTQYF. The CDR3 DNA follows: TGTGCCAGCAGGAGAGCGGGGGGGAGCACAGATACGCAGTATTTT. This rearrangement joins TRBV2 to TRBJ2-3; 10 bases map to TRBD2. This CDR3 spans 15 amino acids. Unmatched junction bases numbered 3, after V lost 6 bases and J lost 0 bases. Germline-derived CDR1 and CDR2 are SNHLY and FYNNEI.

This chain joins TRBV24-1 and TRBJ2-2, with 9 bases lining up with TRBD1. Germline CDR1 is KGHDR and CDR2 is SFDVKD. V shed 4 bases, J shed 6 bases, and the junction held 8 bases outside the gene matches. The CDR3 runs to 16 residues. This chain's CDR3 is CATSESGTGLSGELFF. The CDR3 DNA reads TGTGCCACCAGTGAATCCGGGACAGGGCTTTCCGGGGAGCTGTTTTTT.

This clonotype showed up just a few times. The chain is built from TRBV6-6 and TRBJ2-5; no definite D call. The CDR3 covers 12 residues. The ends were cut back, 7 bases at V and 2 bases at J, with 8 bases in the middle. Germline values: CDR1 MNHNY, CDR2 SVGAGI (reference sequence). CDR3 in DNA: TGTGCCAGCACCAAAAGACAAGAGACCCAGTACTTC. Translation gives CASTKRQETQYF.

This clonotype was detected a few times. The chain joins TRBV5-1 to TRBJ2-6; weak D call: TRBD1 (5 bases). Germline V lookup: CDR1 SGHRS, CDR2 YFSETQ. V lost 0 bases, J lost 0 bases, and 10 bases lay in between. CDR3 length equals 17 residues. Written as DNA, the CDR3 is TGCGCCAGCAGCTTGGCTGGACACACCTCTGGGGCCAACGTCCTGACTTTC. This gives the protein CASSLAGHTSGANVLTF.

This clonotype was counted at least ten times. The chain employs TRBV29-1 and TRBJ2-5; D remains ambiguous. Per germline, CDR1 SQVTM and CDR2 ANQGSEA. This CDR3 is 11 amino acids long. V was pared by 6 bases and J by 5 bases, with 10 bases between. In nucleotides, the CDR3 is TGCAGCGTCTCCTCCGGGGAGACCCAGTACTTC. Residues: CSVSSGETQYF.

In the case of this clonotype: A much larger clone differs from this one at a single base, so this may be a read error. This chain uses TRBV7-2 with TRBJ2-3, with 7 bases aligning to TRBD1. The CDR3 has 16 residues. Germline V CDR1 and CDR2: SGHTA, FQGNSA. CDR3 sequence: CASSLMPGQLSDTQNF. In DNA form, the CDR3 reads TGTGCCAGCAGCCTGATGCCGGGACAGCTTTCCGATACGCAGAATTTT.

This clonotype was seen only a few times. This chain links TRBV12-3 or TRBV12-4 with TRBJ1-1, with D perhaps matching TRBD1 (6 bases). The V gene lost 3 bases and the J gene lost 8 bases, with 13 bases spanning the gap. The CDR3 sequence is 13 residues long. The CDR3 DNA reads TGTGCCAGCAGTTTTAGGGAGGGGGTCGAAGCTTTCTTT. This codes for CASSFREGVEAFF.

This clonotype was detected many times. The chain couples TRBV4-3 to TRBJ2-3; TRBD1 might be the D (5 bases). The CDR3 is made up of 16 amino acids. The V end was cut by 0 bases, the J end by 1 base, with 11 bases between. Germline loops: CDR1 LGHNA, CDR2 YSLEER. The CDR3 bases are TGCGCCAGCAGCCAAGATTGGCTAGGGGGCACAGATACGCAGTATTTT. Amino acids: CASSQDWLGGTDTQYF.

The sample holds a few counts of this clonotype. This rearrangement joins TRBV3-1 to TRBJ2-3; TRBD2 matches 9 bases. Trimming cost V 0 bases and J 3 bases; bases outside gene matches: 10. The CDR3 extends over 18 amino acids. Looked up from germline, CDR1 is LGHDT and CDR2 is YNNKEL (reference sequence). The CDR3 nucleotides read TGTGCCAGCAGCCAAGATGTCCAAACGCGGGGGGGTACAGATACGCAGTATTTT. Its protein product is CASSQDVQTRGGTDTQYF.

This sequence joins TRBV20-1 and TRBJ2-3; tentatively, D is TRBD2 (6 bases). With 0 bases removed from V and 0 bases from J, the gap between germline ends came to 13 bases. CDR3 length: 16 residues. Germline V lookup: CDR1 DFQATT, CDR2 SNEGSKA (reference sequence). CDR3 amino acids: CSAREVPSGSTDTQYF. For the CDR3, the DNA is TGCAGTGCTAGAGAGGTCCCCAGCGGGAGCACAGATACGCAGTATTTT.

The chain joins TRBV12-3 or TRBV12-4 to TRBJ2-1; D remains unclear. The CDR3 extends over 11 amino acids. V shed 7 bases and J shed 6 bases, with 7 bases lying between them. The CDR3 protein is CASTLSNEQFF. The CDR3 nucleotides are TGTGCCAGCACCTTAAGCAATGAGCAGTTCTTC.

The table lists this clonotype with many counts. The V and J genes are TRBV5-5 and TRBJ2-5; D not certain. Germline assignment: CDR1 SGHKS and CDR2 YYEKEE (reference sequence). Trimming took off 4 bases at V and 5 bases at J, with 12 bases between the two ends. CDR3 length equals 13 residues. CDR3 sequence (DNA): TGTGCCAGCAGCCCGGAATTTCGTGAGACCCAGTACTTC. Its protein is CASSPEFRETQYF.

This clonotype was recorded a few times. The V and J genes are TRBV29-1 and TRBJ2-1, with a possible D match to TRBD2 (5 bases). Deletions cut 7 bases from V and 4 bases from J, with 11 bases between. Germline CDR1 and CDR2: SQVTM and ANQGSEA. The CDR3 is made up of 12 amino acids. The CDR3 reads CSGGLGYNEQFF. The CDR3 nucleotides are TGCAGCGGCGGGTTGGGGTACAATGAGCAGTTCTTC.

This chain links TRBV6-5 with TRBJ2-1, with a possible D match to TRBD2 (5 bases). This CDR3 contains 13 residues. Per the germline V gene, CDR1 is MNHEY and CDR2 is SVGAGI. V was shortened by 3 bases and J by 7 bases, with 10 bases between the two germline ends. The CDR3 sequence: CASSYFRGNEQFF. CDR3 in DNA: TGTGCCAGCAGTTATTTCCGGGGAAATGAGCAGTTCTTC.

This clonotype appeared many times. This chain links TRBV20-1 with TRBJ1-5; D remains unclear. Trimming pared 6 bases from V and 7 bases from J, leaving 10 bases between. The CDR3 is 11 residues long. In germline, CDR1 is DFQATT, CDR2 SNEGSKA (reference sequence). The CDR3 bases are TGCAGTGCCAGCCCAGACCAGCCCCAGCATTTT. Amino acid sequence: CSASPDQPQHF.

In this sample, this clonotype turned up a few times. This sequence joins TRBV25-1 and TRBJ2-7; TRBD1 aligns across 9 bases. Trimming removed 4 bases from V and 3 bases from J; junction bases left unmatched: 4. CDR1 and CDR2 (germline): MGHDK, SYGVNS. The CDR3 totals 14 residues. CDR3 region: CASSATGGGYEQYF. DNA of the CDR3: TGTGCCAGCAGTGCAACAGGGGGCGGCTACGAGCAGTACTTC.